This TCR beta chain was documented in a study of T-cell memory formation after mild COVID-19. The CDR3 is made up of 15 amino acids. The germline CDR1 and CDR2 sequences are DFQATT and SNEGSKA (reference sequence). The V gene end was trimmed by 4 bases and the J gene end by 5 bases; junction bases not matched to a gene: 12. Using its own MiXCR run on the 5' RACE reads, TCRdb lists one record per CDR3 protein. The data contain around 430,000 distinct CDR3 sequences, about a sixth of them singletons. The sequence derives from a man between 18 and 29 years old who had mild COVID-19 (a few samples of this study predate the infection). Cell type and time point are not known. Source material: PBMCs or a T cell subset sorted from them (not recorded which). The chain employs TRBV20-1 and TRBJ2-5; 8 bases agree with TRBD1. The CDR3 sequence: CSATKDRGRWETQYF. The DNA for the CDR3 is TGCAGTGCTACCAAAGACAGGGGACGGTGGGAGACCCAGTACTTC.